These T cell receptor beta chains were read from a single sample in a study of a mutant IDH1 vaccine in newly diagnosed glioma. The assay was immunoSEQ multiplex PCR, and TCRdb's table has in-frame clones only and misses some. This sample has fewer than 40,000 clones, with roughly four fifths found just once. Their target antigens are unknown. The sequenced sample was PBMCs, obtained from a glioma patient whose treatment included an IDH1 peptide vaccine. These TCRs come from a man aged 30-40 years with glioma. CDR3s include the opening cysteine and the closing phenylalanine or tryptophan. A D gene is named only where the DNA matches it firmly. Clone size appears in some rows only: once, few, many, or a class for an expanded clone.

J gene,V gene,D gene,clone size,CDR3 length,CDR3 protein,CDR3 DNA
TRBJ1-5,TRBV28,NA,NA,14,CASSFWGGNQPQHF,TGTGCCAGCAGTTTTTGGGGGGGCAATCAGCCCCAGCATTTT
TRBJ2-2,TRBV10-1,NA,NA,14,CASSETGYTGELFF,TGCGCCAGCAGTGAGACAGGGTACACCGGGGAGCTGTTTTTT
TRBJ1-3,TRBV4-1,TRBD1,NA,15,CASSWDRISGNTIYF,TGCGCCAGCAGTTGGGACAGGATCTCTGGAAACACCATATATTTT
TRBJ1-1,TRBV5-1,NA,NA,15,CASSFGIRVDTEAFF,TGCGCCAGCAGCTTCGGGATCCGGGTGGACACTGAAGCTTTCTTT
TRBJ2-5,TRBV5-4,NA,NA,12,CASSDILETQYF,TGTGCCAGCAGCGACATTTTGGAGACCCAGTACTTC
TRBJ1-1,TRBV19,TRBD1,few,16,CASSIRTGGRGTEAFF,TGTGCCAGTAGTATTCGGACAGGGGGAAGGGGAACTGAAGCTTTCTTT
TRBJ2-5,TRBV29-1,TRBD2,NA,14,CSAPTSGGQETQYF,TGCAGCGCTCCGACTAGCGGGGGTCAAGAGACCCAGTACTTC
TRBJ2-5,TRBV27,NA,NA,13,CASSLTGVETQYF,TGTGCCAGCAGTTTGACAGGAGTGGAGACCCAGTACTTC
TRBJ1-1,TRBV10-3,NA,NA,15,CAISERDGHNTEAFF,TGTGCCATCAGTGAAAGGGACGGACACAACACTGAAGCTTTCTTT
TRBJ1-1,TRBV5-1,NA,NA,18,CASSRQATGNGENTEAFF,TGCGCCAGCAGCCGGCAAGCCACAGGGAATGGAGAGAACACTGAAGCTTTCTTT
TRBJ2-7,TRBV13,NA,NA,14,CASSLGATTYEQYF,TGTGCCAGCAGCTTAGGAGCGACGACCTACGAGCAGTACTTC
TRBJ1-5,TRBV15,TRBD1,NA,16,CATSRDTTGGMQPQHF,TGTGCCACCAGCAGAGATACGACAGGGGGCATGCAGCCCCAGCATTTT
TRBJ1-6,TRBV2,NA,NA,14,CASIGGIDNSPLHF,TGTGCCAGCATCGGGGGCATCGATAATTCACCCCTCCACTTT
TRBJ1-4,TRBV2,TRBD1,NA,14,CASSADRGIEKLFF,TGTGCCAGCAGTGCGGACAGGGGCATTGAAAAACTGTTTTTT
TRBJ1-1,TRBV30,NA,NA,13,CAWSLGRYTEAFF,TGTGCCTGGAGTTTGGGTAGGTACACTGAAGCTTTCTTT
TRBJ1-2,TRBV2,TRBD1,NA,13,CASSPDRNYGYTF,TGTGCCAGCAGCCCGGACAGGAACTATGGCTACACCTTC
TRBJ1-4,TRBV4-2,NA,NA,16,CASSHARIATNEKLFF,TGTGCCAGCAGCCATGCTCGAATAGCAACTAATGAAAAACTGTTTTTT
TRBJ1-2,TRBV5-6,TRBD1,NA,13,CASSRDRAPGYTF,TGTGCCAGCAGCCGTGACAGGGCTCCCGGCTACACCTTC
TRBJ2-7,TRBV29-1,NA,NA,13,CSVVPDYGNEQYF,TGCAGCGTTGTGCCAGACTATGGCAACGAGCAGTACTTC
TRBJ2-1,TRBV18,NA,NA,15,CASSLNPGSYNEQFF,TGTGCCAGCTCACTAAACCCTGGGTCCTACAATGAGCAGTTCTTC
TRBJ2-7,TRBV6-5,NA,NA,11,CASSYGIEQYF,TGTGCCAGCAGTTATGGGATCGAGCAGTACTTC
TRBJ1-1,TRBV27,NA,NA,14,CASSSQWLNTEAFF,TGTGCCAGCAGTTCCCAGTGGCTGAACACTGAAGCTTTCTTT
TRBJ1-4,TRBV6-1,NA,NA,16,CASSAFEGAVGEKLFF,TGTGCCAGCAGTGCCTTTGAAGGGGCCGTCGGGGAAAAACTGTTTTTT
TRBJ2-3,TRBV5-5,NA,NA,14,CASSLLTGEDTQYF,TGTGCCAGCAGCTTGCTAACGGGCGAAGATACGCAGTATTTT
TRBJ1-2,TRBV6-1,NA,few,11,CASNQGHGYTF,TGTGCCAGCAACCAGGGACATGGCTACACCTTC
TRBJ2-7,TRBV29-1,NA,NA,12,CSAGEPLSEQYF,TGCAGCGCAGGCGAACCCCTCTCCGAGCAGTACTTC
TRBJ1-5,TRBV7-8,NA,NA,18,CASSLAGGNFQGSQPQHF,TGTGCCAGCAGCTTAGCGGGGGGGAACTTCCAAGGAAGTCAGCCCCAGCATTTT
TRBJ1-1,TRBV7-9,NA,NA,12,CASSLLGSEAFF,TGTGCCAGCAGCCTACTCGGGTCTGAAGCTTTCTTT
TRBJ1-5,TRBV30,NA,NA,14,CACRNRGNNQPQHF,TGTGCCTGCAGGAACCGGGGTAACAATCAGCCCCAGCATTTT
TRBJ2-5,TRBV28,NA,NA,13,CASSSGLEETQYF,TGTGCCAGCAGCTCGGGACTTGAAGAGACCCAGTACTTC
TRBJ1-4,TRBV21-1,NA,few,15,CASSIDRATNEKLFF,TGTGCCAGCAGCATTGACAGGGCAACTAATGAAAAACTGTTTTTT
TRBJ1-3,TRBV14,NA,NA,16,CASSQRTGVSGNTIYF,TGTGCCAGCAGCCAACGTACAGGAGTCTCTGGAAACACCATATATTTT
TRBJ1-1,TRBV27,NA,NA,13,CASTKRGNTEAFF,TGTGCCAGCACCAAGAGGGGTAACACTGAAGCTTTCTTT
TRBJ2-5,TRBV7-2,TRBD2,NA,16,CASSLGAGPFQETQYF,TGTGCCAGCAGCTTAGGAGCGGGACCCTTCCAAGAGACCCAGTACTTC
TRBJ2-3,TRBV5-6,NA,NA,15,CASSLVAQFRDTQYF,TGTGCCAGCAGCTTGGTAGCGCAATTTCGGGATACGCAGTATTTT
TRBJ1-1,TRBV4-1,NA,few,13,CASSARGNTEAFF,TGCGCCAGCAGCGCGAGGGGAAACACTGAAGCTTTCTTT
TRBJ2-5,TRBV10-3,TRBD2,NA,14,CAISESGGQETQYF,TGTGCCATCAGTGAGTCCGGGGGGCAAGAGACCCAGTACTTC
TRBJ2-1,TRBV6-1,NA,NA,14,CASSEQSGPSQQFF,TGTGCCAGCAGTGAGCAGAGTGGACCCAGTCAGCAGTTCTTC
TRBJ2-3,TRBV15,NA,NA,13,CATSQDTTDTQYF,TGTGCCACCAGCCAGGACACCACAGATACGCAGTATTTT
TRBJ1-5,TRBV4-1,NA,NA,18,CASSQDNGVRGRNQPQHF,TGCGCCAGCAGCCAAGATAACGGAGTCAGGGGAAGGAATCAGCCCCAGCATTTT
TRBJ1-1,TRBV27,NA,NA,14,CASSLSYSGTEAFF,TGTGCCAGCAGTTTATCCTACAGTGGAACTGAAGCTTTCTTT
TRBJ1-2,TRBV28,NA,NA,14,CASTPGTSGYGYTF,TGTGCCAGCACTCCAGGGACAAGTGGCTATGGCTACACCTTC
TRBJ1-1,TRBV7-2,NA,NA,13,CASSLARGEEAFF,TGTGCCAGCAGCTTAGCGCGGGGAGAAGAAGCTTTCTTT
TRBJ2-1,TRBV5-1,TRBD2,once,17,CASSLTSGGAFGNEQFF,TGCGCCAGCAGCTTAACTAGCGGGGGGGCTTTTGGCAATGAGCAGTTCTTC
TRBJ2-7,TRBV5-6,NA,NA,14,CASREWHSGYEQYF,TGTGCCAGCAGAGAATGGCATTCCGGCTACGAGCAGTACTTC
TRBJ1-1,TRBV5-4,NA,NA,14,CASSLGQENTEAFF,TGTGCCAGCAGCTTGGGACAGGAGAACACTGAAGCTTTCTTT
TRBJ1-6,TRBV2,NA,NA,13,CASSEYRNSPLHF,TGTGCCAGCAGTGAATACCGGAATTCACCCCTCCACTTT
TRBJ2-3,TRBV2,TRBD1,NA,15,CASSLTGTGGHTQYF,TGTGCCAGCAGTCTAACCGGGACAGGGGGCCATACGCAGTATTTT
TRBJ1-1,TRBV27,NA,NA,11,CASSWGTVAFF,TGTGCCAGCAGCTGGGGTACGGTAGCTTTCTTT
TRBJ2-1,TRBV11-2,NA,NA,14,CASSLEAEYNEQFF,TGTGCCAGCAGCTTAGAAGCAGAATACAATGAGCAGTTCTTC
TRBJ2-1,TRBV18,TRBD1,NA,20,CASSPRQGQGWVGPYNEQFF,TGTGCCAGCTCACCCCGCCAGGGACAGGGATGGGTTGGGCCCTACAATGAGCAGTTCTTC
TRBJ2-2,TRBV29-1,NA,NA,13,CSVEKDGGGELFF,TGCAGCGTTGAAAAAGATGGGGGTGGGGAGCTGTTTTTT
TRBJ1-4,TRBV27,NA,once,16,CASSDFPGPTNEKLFF,TGTGCCAGCTCCGATTTCCCGGGACCAACTAATGAAAAACTGTTTTTT
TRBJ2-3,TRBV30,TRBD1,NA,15,CAWSVGQESTDTQYF,TGTGCCTGGAGTGTCGGACAGGAAAGCACAGATACGCAGTATTTT
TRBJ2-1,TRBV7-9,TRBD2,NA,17,CASSYRAGGFNYNEQFF,TGTGCCAGCAGCTACCGGGCGGGGGGGTTCAATTACAATGAGCAGTTCTTC
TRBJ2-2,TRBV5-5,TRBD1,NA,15,CASSVDRVATGELFF,TGTGCCAGCAGCGTGGACAGGGTTGCCACCGGGGAGCTGTTTTTT
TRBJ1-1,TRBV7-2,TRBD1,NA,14,CASSLDSGGTEAFF,TGTGCCAGCAGTCTCGATTCAGGGGGCACTGAAGCTTTCTTT
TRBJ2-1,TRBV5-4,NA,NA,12,CASSSGPRGQFF,TGTGCCAGCAGCTCCGGGCCTCGCGGGCAGTTCTTC
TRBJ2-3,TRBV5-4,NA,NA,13,CASTPGPEDTQYF,TGTGCCAGTACACCCGGGCCGGAGGATACGCAGTATTTT